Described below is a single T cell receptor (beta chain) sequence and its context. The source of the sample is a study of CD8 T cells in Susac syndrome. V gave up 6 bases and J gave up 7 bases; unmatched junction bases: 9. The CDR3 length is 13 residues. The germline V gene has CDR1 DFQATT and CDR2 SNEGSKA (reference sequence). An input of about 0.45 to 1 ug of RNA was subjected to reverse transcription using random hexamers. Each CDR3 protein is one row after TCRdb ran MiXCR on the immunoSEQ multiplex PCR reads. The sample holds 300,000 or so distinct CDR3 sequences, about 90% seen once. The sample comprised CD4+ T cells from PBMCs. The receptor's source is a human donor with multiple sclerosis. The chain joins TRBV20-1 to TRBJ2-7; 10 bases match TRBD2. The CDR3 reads CSAESGRAGEQYF. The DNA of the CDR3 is TGCAGTGCGGAGAGCGGGAGGGCCGGTGAGCAGTACTTC.